Presented here are 13 T cell receptor beta chains from one specimen sequenced in a study of metastatic and nonmetastatic thyroid tumors (dated by TCRdb to 2018 to 2021). Library method: PCR. Sequencing used an Illumina HiSeq 4000. The public reads were reanalyzed by TCRdb: fastp trimming at Q25, MiXCR alignment, in-frame beta chains only. Counted in this sample were 30,000 or so clones; about 22% of them appeared once. The ten largest clonotypes hold roughly 2.2% of the sample. None of the patients had been given any treatment before thyroid surgery. The specimen sequenced was blood. These receptor sequences come from a female donor with papillary thyroid cancer or a benign thyroid nodule (not recorded which). Some clones in this sample may be carry-over from other donors' samples.

The J gene is TRBJ2-5, the V gene TRBV25-1; 7 nucleotides agree with TRBD2. J lost 2 bases, V lost 4 bases, and 7 bases had no gene match. The CDR3 extends over 15 amino acids. CDR1 MGHDK and CDR2 SYGVNS come from the germline V gene. CDR3 sequence: CASSGTSDQQETQYF. The CDR3 coding sequence is TGTGCCAGCAGTGGAACTAGCGACCAGCAAGAGACCCAGTACTTC. The full variable domain, completed using reference TRBV25-1 and TRBJ2-5, is EADIYQTPRYLVIGTGKKITLECSQTMGHDKMYWYQQDPGMELHLIHYSYGVNSTEKGDLSSESTVSRIRTEHFPLTLESARPSHTSQYLCASSGTSDQQETQYFGPGTRLLVL.

The table lists this clone with many counts. The rearrangement links TRBV6-4 to TRBJ2-3; D ambiguous. In germline, CDR1 is MRHNA, CDR2 SNTAGT. Trimming cost V 2 bases and J 2 bases, with 5 bases left between them. This CDR3 comprises 13 residues. CDR3 region: CASSDRVTDTQYF. Here the CDR3 DNA reads TGTGCCAGCAGTGACAGGGTCACAGATACGCAGTATTTT.

By proportion, this clone is medium-sized. The J gene is TRBJ2-7, the V gene TRBV5-1; 7 nucleotides align to TRBD1. The ends lost 4 bases at V and 3 bases at J; junction bases unmatched: 10. The germline CDR1 and CDR2 sequences are SGHRS and YFSETQ. The CDR3 has 15 residues. The CDR3 region has the DNA TGCGCCAGCAGCGAATCTCCCGGGACAGTCTACGAGCAGTACTTC. Its protein is CASSESPGTVYEQYF.

This clone has ten or more counts. Possible read error: a much larger clone is one base away. Other DNA sequences in this sample translate to the same CDR3. The chain has TRBV15 and TRBJ2-1; 10 nucleotides line up with TRBD2. Germline V CDR1 and CDR2: LNHNV, YYDKDF (reference sequence). The CDR3 loop spans 16 amino acids. Here the CDR3 reads CATSRELAGVGNEQFF. The CDR3 nucleotides read TGTGCCACCAGTAGAGAGCTAGCGGGAGTTGGGAATGAGCAGTTCTTC.

With respect to this clone: Germline is not matched at one junction end, which may reflect a read error. This chain connects TRBV6-5 to TRBJ2-2; TRBD2 agrees at 8 bases. The CDR3 runs 16 residues. Germline CDR1 and CDR2: MNHEY and SVGAGI. The CDR3 DNA is TGTGCCAGCAGTTACAGGACTAGCTCGAACACCTGGGAGCTGTTTTTT. Amino acids: CASSYRTSSNTWELFF.

Comments on this clone: The junction departs from germline at one end; a sequencing error may be responsible. This chain uses TRBV6-4 with TRBJ1-5, with D possibly TRBD1 on 5 matching bases. This CDR3 has 15 amino acids. Germline loops: CDR1 MRHNA, CDR2 SNTAGT. The CDR3: CTSSEGPGKNQPQHF. The CDR3 coding sequence is TGTACCAGCAGTGAAGGTCCAGGGAAAAATCAGCCCCAGCATTTT.

The chain couples TRBV27 to TRBJ1-2; a possible D gene is TRBD1 (5 bases). V shed 4 bases and J shed 7 bases, with 19 bases lying between them. Germline values: CDR1 MNHEY, CDR2 SMNVEV (reference sequence). The CDR3 consists of 15 residues. CDR3 protein: CASSSAGDLPPGYTF. DNA of the CDR3: TGTGCCAGCAGTTCCGCCGGGGACCTACCCCCTGGCTACACCTTC.

This clone was recorded at least ten times. V and J are TRBV27 and TRBJ2-7; 9 positions agree with TRBD2. This CDR3 is built from 13 residues. V trimming: 2 bases; J trimming: 4 bases; junction bases outside the gene matches: 0. Germline V gives CDR1 MNHEY, CDR2 SMNVEV (reference sequence). This CDR3 reads CASSLSGGYEQYF. For the CDR3, the DNA is TGTGCCAGCAGTTTAAGCGGGGGGTACGAGCAGTACTTC.

This clone is deemed medium-sized. The chain has TRBV11-1 and TRBJ2-3; 8 bases align to TRBD2. Unmatched junction bases numbered 4, after V lost 3 bases and J lost 2 bases. CDR3 size: 15 residues. Germline V gene sequence: CDR1 SGHAT, CDR2 FQDESV (reference sequence). CDR3 in DNA: TGTGCCAGCAGCTTGAGCGGGAGAGACACAGATACGCAGTATTTT. Encoded protein: CASSLSGRDTDTQYF. The full variable domain, rest sourced from reference TRBV11-1 and TRBJ2-3, is EAEVAQSPRYKITEKSQAVAFWCDPISGHATLYWYRQILGQGPELLVQFQDESVVDDSQLPKDRFSAERLKGVDSTLKIQPAELGDSAMYLCASSLSGRDTDTQYFGPGTRLTVL.

This clone has ten or more counts. This CDR3 is CASSQERDPSYEQYF. The CDR3 DNA reads TGTGCCAGCAGCCAAGAACGGGATCCCTCCTACGAGCAGTACTTC. The rearrangement links TRBV3-1 to TRBJ2-7; perhaps TRBD2 as D (5 bases). Trimming removed 0 bases at V and 0 bases at J, with 9 bases between. The germline CDR1 and CDR2 sequences are LGHDT and YNNKEL (reference sequence). This CDR3 comprises 15 residues.

A word on this clone: Distinct nucleotide sequences in the sample also encode this CDR3. The CDR3 nucleotides are TGCAGTGCCACCTACCTAGCGGGGGGTGGGTTAGAGCAGTACTTC. Translated: CSATYLAGGGLEQYF. The V call is TRBV20-1, the J call TRBJ2-7; 11 nucleotides match TRBD2. With V trimmed by 6 bases and J by 7 bases, 14 bases remained unmatched. The CDR3 sequence is 15 residues long. Germline CDR1 is DFQATT and CDR2 is SNEGSKA (reference sequence).

This clone was recorded a few times. Its ends do not fully match the called genes, so a read error is possible. The chain uses TRBV25-1 and TRBJ1-6; 7 bases map to TRBD1. The CDR3 runs to 15 residues. CDR1 is MGHDK and CDR2 is SYGVNS in the germline V gene. The CDR3 is CAVQEQGIGGSPLNF. CDR3 sequence (DNA): TGTGCCGTGCAAGAACAGGGGATAGGGGGTTCACCCCTCAACTTT. Using reference TRBV25-1 and TRBJ1-6 for the parts outside the CDR3, the full variable domain is EADIYQTPRYLVIGTGKKITLECSQTMGHDKMYWYQQDPGMELHLIHYSYGVNSTEKGDLSSESTVSRIRTEHFPLTLESARPSHTSQYLCAVQEQGIGGSPLNFGNGTRLTVT.

This clone was recorded many times. Being one base from a much bigger clone, this may be a read error. The chain has TRBV12-3 or TRBV12-4 and TRBJ1-3; TRBD1 matches at 7 bases. The CDR3 has 16 amino acids. The DNA for the CDR3 is TGTGCCAGCAGCTTGACAGGGTCGGGCTCTGGAAGCACCATATATTTT. Translated, it gives CASSLTGSGSGSTIYF.